Below are 31 T cell receptor beta chains sequenced from a single sample in a study of beta chain features in type 1 diabetes. Every isolated RNA sample was fully reverse transcribed, so sequencing captured expressed TCRB transcripts. Some clones are missing from TCRdb's copy, which holds only in-frame ones; the method was immunoSEQ multiplex PCR. The sample shows about 900,000 clones, roughly a sixth of them seen only once. Sequencing was carried out using naive CD4+ T cells from blood. Source of these receptors: a woman younger than 30 in good health.

The sample holds many counts of this clone. V and J are TRBV14 and TRBJ2-2; 7 nucleotides agree with TRBD1. The CDR3 consists of 15 residues. The germline V gene has CDR1 SGHDN and CDR2 FVKESK. Germline trimming cut 5 bases from V and 2 bases from J; bases unmatched to any gene: 5. The CDR3 DNA follows: TGTGCCAGCAGCAACGACAGGGTCAACACCGGGGAGCTGTTTTTT. This codes for CASSNDRVNTGELFF.

This clone was picked up a small number of times. This chain's CDR3 is CASGRAAYEQYF. The DNA for the CDR3 is TGTGCCAGCGGGAGGGCCGCCTACGAGCAGTACTTC. The chain has TRBV2 and TRBJ2-7, with 7 bases fitting TRBD2. Germline assignment: CDR1 SNHLY and CDR2 FYNNEI. The CDR3 spans 12 residues. The V gene end was trimmed by 8 bases and the J gene end by 2 bases; junction bases not matched to a gene: 3.

This clone was seen more than once but under ten times. The V and J genes are TRBV7-9 and TRBJ2-3, with D possibly called TRBD1 or TRBD2 (5 bases each). V was trimmed by 4 bases and J by 6 bases, leaving 14 bases between them. Germline lookup yields CDR1 SEHNR and CDR2 FQNEAQ (reference sequence). The CDR3 is 14 residues long. Here the CDR3 reads CASSSRAGADTQYF. DNA for the CDR3: TGTGCCAGCAGCTCAAGGGCCGGGGCCGATACGCAGTATTTT.

The rearrangement links TRBV10-2 to TRBJ2-3; no firm D call. The V end lost 2 bases, the J end lost 7 bases, and 13 bases lay between the germline ends. Germline assignment: CDR1 WSHSY and CDR2 SAAADI. CDR3 length: 14 residues. The CDR3 DNA reads as TGCGCCAGCAGTGAGGGACCCAGGAGCCATACGCAGTATTTT. It translates to CASSEGPRSHTQYF.

This rearrangement joins TRBV19 to TRBJ2-1; 13 nucleotides match TRBD2. The V gene's germline CDR1 is LNHDA and CDR2 SQIVND (reference sequence). J was trimmed by 1 base and V by 6 bases; bases with no gene match: 3. This CDR3 region has 16 residues. CDR3 sequence reads: CASSPTSGRSYNEQFF. The CDR3 region has the DNA TGTGCCAGTAGCCCGACTAGCGGGAGGTCCTACAATGAGCAGTTCTTC.

This clone was recorded a few times. The V gene is TRBV9, the J gene TRBJ2-1, with D uncertain. V was trimmed by 3 bases and J by 3 bases, leaving 16 bases between them. This CDR3 has 16 amino acids. Germline CDR1 is SGDLS and CDR2 is YYNGEE. Here the CDR3 reads CASSAGVGSGYNEQFF. CDR3 DNA: TGTGCCAGCAGCGCTGGGGTGGGAAGTGGCTACAATGAGCAGTTCTTC.

This clone was found a few times. The V and J genes are TRBV28 and TRBJ2-1, with 7 bases lining up with TRBD2. The CDR3 totals 15 residues. CDR1 and CDR2 (germline): MDHEN, SYDVKM. V lost 4 bases and J lost 0; bases outside the gene matches: 3. This CDR3 is CASSSGGSSYNEQFF. The CDR3 DNA follows: TGTGCCAGCAGTTCTGGCGGGAGCTCCTACAATGAGCAGTTCTTC.

This clone showed up just a few times. The chain joins TRBV7-9 to TRBJ2-5, with TRBD1 as a possible D gene (6 bases). The CDR3 length is 14 residues. V gave up 5 bases and J gave up 1 base, with 11 bases separating them. Germline CDR1 reads SEHNR; CDR2 reads FQNEAQ (reference sequence). The CDR3 sequence is CASSPTTGQETQYF. The CDR3 region has the DNA TGTGCCAGCAGCCCCACGACAGGCCAAGAGACCCAGTACTTC.

V gene TRBV20-1 combines with J gene TRBJ2-3; 7 positions match TRBD2. Germline V lookup: CDR1 DFQATT, CDR2 SNEGSKA (reference sequence). The CDR3 loop spans 11 amino acids. V shed 7 bases, J shed 8 bases, and the junction held 6 bases outside the gene matches. In DNA, the CDR3 is TGCAGTGTTACTAGCGCGGGTACGCAGTATTTT. This codes for CSVTSAGTQYF.

The chain links TRBV7-8 to TRBJ1-1; no definite D call. The V gene's germline CDR1 is SGHVS and CDR2 FQNEAQ. The CDR3 is 13 amino acids. V was cut by 5 bases and J by 0 bases, with 7 bases left in between. CDR3 loop: CASSPTLNTEAFF. The CDR3 DNA follows: TGTGCCAGCAGCCCGACACTGAACACTGAAGCTTTCTTT.

The chain employs TRBV7-9 and TRBJ1-4; D is unresolved. The CDR3 covers 14 residues. Trimming stripped 5 bases from V and 4 bases from J, with 11 bases between. The germline CDR1 and CDR2 sequences are SEHNR and FQNEAQ (reference sequence). In DNA, the CDR3 is TGTGCCAGCAGCCCACGGAGCCTTAATGAAAAACTGTTTTTT. This gives the protein CASSPRSLNEKLFF.

This clone was observed a handful of times. V gene TRBV28 combines with J gene TRBJ2-2; 7 positions match TRBD1. The germline gives CDR1 MDHEN, CDR2 SYDVKM. V lost 5 bases, J lost 7 bases, and 4 bases stayed unmatched. The CDR3 spans 13 residues. CDR3 residues: CASSPQGYGELFF. CDR3 bases: TGTGCCAGCAGTCCACAGGGGTACGGGGAGCTGTTTTTT.

The chain carries TRBV10-3 and TRBJ2-2, with TRBD1 matching 10 bases. This CDR3 region has 15 residues. J lost 10 bases, V lost 2 bases, and 7 bases had no gene match. Germline V gives CDR1 ENHRY, CDR2 SYGVKD. CDR3 nucleotides: TGTGCCATCAGTGAGCCCGGGACAGGGGTAGCGGAGCTGTTTTTT. This sequence encodes CAISEPGTGVAELFF.

The rearrangement joins TRBV11-1 to TRBJ2-2, with 12 bases identical to TRBD2. V lost 5 bases, J lost 10 bases, and 11 bases stayed unmatched. The CDR3 loop spans 16 amino acids. Germline CDR1 SGHAT, CDR2 FQDESV (reference sequence). In DNA, the CDR3 is TGTGCCAGCAGCCGATTTCAGACTAGCGGGAGTCAGGAGCTGTTTTTT. Residues: CASSRFQTSGSQELFF.

There are a few counts of this clone. The chain uses TRBV7-3 and TRBJ2-5, with 9 bases lining up with TRBD2. The CDR3 is 16 residues long. V lost 4 bases to trimming and J lost 2 bases; unmatched junction nucleotides: 8. Germline CDR1 reads SGHTA; CDR2 reads FQGTGA. Written as DNA, the CDR3 is TGTGCCAGCAGCTCGCCTAGCGGGGTGGTTCAAGAGACCCAGTACTTC. Amino acids: CASSSPSGVVQETQYF.

This clone occurred a few times. This rearrangement joins TRBV4-2 to TRBJ1-4; no firm D call. V shed 5 bases and J shed 2 bases, with 15 bases lying between them. This CDR3 spans 16 amino acids. CDR1 is LGHNA, CDR2 YNFKEQ, per germline. CDR3 coding DNA: TGTGCCAGCAGCTCCCCCGGGCGGAGCACTAATGAAAAACTGTTTTTT. Translating it yields CASSSPGRSTNEKLFF.

This clone has only a few counts. The chain combines TRBV2 with TRBJ2-7; D gene uncertain. Trimming took 9 bases from V and 2 from J, leaving 11 bases between them. The germline gives CDR1 SNHLY, CDR2 FYNNEI. The CDR3 has 12 amino acids. In DNA form, the CDR3 reads TGTGCCAGTCGGGTGTTAGCCTACGAGCAGTACTTC. Translated: CASRVLAYEQYF.

The rearrangement links TRBV9 to TRBJ2-7, with 11 bases aligning to TRBD1. The CDR3 has 15 amino acids. V dropped 2 bases and J dropped 5; count of bases not matched to a gene: 6. Germline-derived CDR1 and CDR2 are SGDLS and YYNGEE. The CDR3 protein is CASSVRTGGRDEQYF. CDR3 nucleotide sequence: TGTGCCAGCAGCGTCCGGACAGGGGGCCGTGACGAGCAGTACTTC.

The rearrangement uses TRBV6-5 and TRBJ1-1, with no clear D. The V end lost 5 bases, the J end lost 1 base, and 14 bases lay between the germline ends. Per germline, CDR1 MNHEY and CDR2 SVGAGI. The CDR3 consists of 15 residues. Here the CDR3 reads CASSPTGQQNTEAFF. Here the CDR3 DNA reads TGTGCCAGCAGTCCAACCGGGCAGCAGAACACTGAAGCTTTCTTT.

Here the CDR3 DNA reads TGTGCCAGCAGTTTATCTCGGGCCGGCACTGAAGCTTTCTTT. Protein product: CASSLSRAGTEAFF. V is TRBV28 and J is TRBJ1-1; D unresolved. Germline values: CDR1 MDHEN, CDR2 SYDVKM. V was cut by 1 base and J by 4 bases, with 10 bases left in between. The CDR3 loop spans 14 amino acids. The variable domain in full, with the rest retrieved from reference TRBV28 and TRBJ1-1, is DVKVTQSSRYLVKRTGEKVFLECVQDMDHENMFWYRQDPGLGLRLIYFSYDVKMKEKGDIPEGYSVSREKKERFSLILESASTNQTSMYLCASSLSRAGTEAFFGQGTRLTVV.

This clone has only a few counts. The chain has TRBV20-1 and TRBJ2-7, with unresolved D. The CDR3 contains 11 residues. CDR1 DFQATT and CDR2 SNEGSKA come from the germline V gene (reference sequence). V lost 3 bases and J 5 bases, leaving 8 bases between the germline ends. For the CDR3, the DNA is TGCAGTGCTAGTAGACCCGACGAGCAGTACTTC. As protein: CSASRPDEQYF.

The chain combines TRBV27 with TRBJ2-7, with 8 positions matching TRBD1. Germline V gives CDR1 MNHEY, CDR2 SMNVEV (reference sequence). CDR3 length: 14 amino acids. The junction had 8 bases not matched to a gene; V was cut back by 8 bases and J by 2 bases. Here the CDR3 DNA reads TGTGCCAGCGGAGCTGACAGGGGTGCCTACGAGCAGTACTTC. Translation: CASGADRGAYEQYF.

The V and J genes are TRBV7-3 and TRBJ2-2; no reliable D call. Germline assignment: CDR1 SGHTA and CDR2 FQGTGA. The CDR3 has 18 residues. V was shortened by 2 bases and J by 0 bases, with 16 bases between the two germline ends. CDR3 bases: TGTGCCAGCAGCTTAGACGGCCCTTATCCCGCGAACACCGGGGAGCTGTTTTTT. Its translation: CASSLDGPYPANTGELFF.

There are a few counts of this clone. The chain uses TRBV28 and TRBJ2-5, with 8 bases lining up with TRBD1. The CDR3 contains 13 residues. Germline V lookup: CDR1 MDHEN, CDR2 SYDVKM. Trimming at V came to 6 bases and at J to 3 bases, leaving 3 bases not matched to a gene. Written as DNA, the CDR3 is TGTGCCAGCAGATTACAGGGGGAAGAGACCCAGTACTTC. Amino acid sequence: CASRLQGEETQYF. The whole variable domain, filled in from reference TRBV28 and TRBJ2-5, reads DVKVTQSSRYLVKRTGEKVFLECVQDMDHENMFWYRQDPGLGLRLIYFSYDVKMKEKGDIPEGYSVSREKKERFSLILESASTNQTSMYLCASRLQGEETQYFGPGTRLLVL.

The rearrangement joins TRBV28 to TRBJ2-2; 7 bases are shared with TRBD1. V lost 5 bases and J lost 5; bases outside the gene matches: 11. CDR1 and CDR2 (germline): MDHEN, SYDVKM. CDR3 length: 16 residues. The CDR3 nucleotides read TGTGCCAGCAGTCCTCCGGGGACAGTCCTAACCGGGGAGCTGTTTTTT. Its protein is CASSPPGTVLTGELFF.

The rearrangement joins TRBV29-1 to TRBJ2-7, with D unclear. V gave up 5 bases and J gave up 2 bases, with 13 bases separating them. CDR3 size: 13 residues. CDR1 and CDR2 (germline): SQVTM, ANQGSEA. CDR3 amino acids: CSVRWQETYEQYF. The CDR3 DNA sequence: TGCAGCGTTCGATGGCAGGAGACCTACGAGCAGTACTTC.

The chain combines TRBV21-1 with TRBJ2-7; the table's D call, TRBD2, has no DNA check behind it. TRBV21-1 is listed as a pseudogene. The CDR3 sequence is 16 residues long. In DNA, the CDR3 is TGTGCCAGCAGCAAAGCGCTAGCGGGAGTTCCCTACGAGCAGTACTTC. It yields the protein CASSKALAGVPYEQYF.

This clone was counted between two and nine times. The V and J genes are TRBV7-2 and TRBJ2-5; 10 nucleotides agree with TRBD2. V shed 3 bases, J shed 1 base, and the junction held 5 bases outside the gene matches. CDR3 length: 16 residues. Germline V gene data show CDR1 as SGHTA and CDR2 as FQGNSA. As DNA, the CDR3 is TGTGCCAGCAGCTTGGCCGGGACTAGCGCCCAAGAGACCCAGTACTTC. Amino acids: CASSLAGTSAQETQYF.

The chain carries TRBV7-9 and TRBJ2-3; 7 nucleotides line up with TRBD1. The CDR3 extends over 15 amino acids. The germline V gene encodes CDR1 SEHNR and CDR2 FQNEAQ (reference sequence). V was pared by 5 bases and J by 3 bases, with 8 bases of the junction left unmatched. The CDR3 DNA follows: TGTGCCAGCAGCGGATGGACAGGCCCAACAGATACGCAGTATTTT. It translates to CASSGWTGPTDTQYF.

The chain has TRBV9 and TRBJ2-7; D is undetermined. Per germline, CDR1 SGDLS and CDR2 YYNGEE. This CDR3 spans 14 amino acids. Trimming pared 3 bases from V and 0 bases from J, leaving 10 bases between. CDR3 sequence reads: CASSESPLSYEQYF. DNA of the CDR3: TGTGCCAGCAGCGAGTCACCACTCTCCTACGAGCAGTACTTC.

J is TRBJ2-1 and V is TRBV7-9, with D unclear. The germline V gene encodes CDR1 SEHNR and CDR2 FQNEAQ (reference sequence). CDR3 length: 15 residues. Trimming removed 1 base from V and 0 bases from J, with 7 bases in between. The CDR3 DNA sequence: TGTGCCAGCAGCTTAGTGGGTCGCTCCTACAATGAGCAGTTCTTC. Translating it yields CASSLVGRSYNEQFF.